Detailed here is one T cell receptor (beta chain). Trimming took 0 bases from V and 4 from J; bases not matched to a gene: 10. Germline CDR1 SGHNT, CDR2 YYREEE (reference sequence). CDR3 length equals 16 residues. The source of the sample is a study of blood T cell repertoires in COVID-19. The overall study: T cells, B-cell-depleted T cells, or PBMCs supplied cDNA or gDNA.

The table came from immunoSEQ multiplex PCR; TCRdb's copy has only in-frame clones and leaves some out. The sample includes about 160,000 clones, approximately 82% of them seen just once. The source material was peripheral blood. The chain joins TRBV5-4 to TRBJ2-7; 7 nucleotides line up with TRBD1. The origin of this receptor is an elderly woman with acute or convalescent COVID-19. The CDR3 loop is CASSLASRTGKYEQYF. The CDR3 DNA is TGTGCCAGCAGCTTGGCTTCACGGACAGGAAAGTACGAGCAGTACTTC.